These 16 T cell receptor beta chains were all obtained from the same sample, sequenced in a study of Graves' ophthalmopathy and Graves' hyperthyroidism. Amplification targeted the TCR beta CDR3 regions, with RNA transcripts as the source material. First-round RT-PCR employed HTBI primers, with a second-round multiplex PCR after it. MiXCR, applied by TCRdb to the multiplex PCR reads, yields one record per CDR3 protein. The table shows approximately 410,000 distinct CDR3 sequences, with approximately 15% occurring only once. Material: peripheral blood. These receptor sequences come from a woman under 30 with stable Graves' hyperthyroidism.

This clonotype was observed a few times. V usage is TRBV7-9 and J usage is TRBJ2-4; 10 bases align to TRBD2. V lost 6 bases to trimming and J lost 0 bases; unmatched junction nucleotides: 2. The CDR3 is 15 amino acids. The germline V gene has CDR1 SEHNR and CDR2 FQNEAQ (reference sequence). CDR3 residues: CASSSGGPAKNIQYF. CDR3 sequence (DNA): TGTGCCAGCAGTAGCGGGGGGCCAGCCAAAAACATTCAGTACTTC. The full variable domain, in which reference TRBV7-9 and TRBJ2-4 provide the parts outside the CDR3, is DTGVSQNPRHKITKRGQNVTFRCDPISEHNRLYWYRQTLGQGPEFLTYFQNEAQLEKSRLLSDRFSAERPKGSFSTLEIQRTEQGDSAMYLCASSSGGPAKNIQYFGAGTRLSVL.

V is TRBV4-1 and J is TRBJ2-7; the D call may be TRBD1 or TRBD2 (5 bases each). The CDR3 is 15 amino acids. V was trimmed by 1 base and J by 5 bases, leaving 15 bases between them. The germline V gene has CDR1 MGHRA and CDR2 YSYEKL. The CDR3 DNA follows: TGCGCCAGCAGCCAAGCCGGGGACCCGGCGGACGAGCAGTACTTC. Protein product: CASSQAGDPADEQYF.

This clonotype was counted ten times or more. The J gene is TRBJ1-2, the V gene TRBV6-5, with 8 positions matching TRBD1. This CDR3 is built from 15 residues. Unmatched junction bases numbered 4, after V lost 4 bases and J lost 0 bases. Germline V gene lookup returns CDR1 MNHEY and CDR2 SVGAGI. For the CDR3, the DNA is TGTGCCAGCAGTTGGGACAGGAGATCTAACTATGGCTACACCTTC. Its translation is CASSWDRRSNYGYTF.

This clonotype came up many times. DNA for the CDR3: TGTGCCAGCAGCCCCAGTCGGGGGGGGGGCCCAGAGACCCAGTACTTC. Protein: CASSPSRGGGPETQYF. V and J are TRBV11-2 and TRBJ2-5, with 8 bases lining up with TRBD2. V lost 5 bases to trimming and J lost 4 bases; unmatched junction nucleotides: 12. Germline values: CDR1 SGHAT, CDR2 FQNNGV. This CDR3 spans 16 amino acids.

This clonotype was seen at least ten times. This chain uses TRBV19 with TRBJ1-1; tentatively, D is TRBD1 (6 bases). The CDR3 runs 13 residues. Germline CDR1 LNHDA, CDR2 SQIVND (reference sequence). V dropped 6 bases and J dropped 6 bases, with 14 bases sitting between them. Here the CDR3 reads CASSRQVRSEAFF. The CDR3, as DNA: TGTGCCAGTAGCCGACAGGTTAGGTCTGAAGCTTTCTTT.

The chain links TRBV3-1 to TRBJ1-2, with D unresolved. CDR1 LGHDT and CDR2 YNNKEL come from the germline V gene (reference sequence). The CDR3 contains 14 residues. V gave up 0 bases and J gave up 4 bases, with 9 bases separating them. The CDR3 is CASSQEATTYGYTF. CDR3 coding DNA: TGTGCCAGCAGCCAAGAGGCGACAACCTATGGCTACACCTTC. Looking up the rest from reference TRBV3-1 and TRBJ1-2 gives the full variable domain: DTAVSQTPKYLVTQMGNDKSIKCEQNLGHDTMYWYKQDSKKFLKIMFSYNNKELIINETVPNRFSPKSPDKAHLNLHINSLELGDSAVYFCASSQEATTYGYTFGSGTRLTVV.

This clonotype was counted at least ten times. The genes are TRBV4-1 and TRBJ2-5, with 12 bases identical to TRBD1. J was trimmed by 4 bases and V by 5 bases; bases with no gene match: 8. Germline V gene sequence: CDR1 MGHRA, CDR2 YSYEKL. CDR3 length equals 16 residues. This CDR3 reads CASSGAGQGAGETQYF. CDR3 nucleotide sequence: TGCGCCAGCAGCGGGGCGGGACAGGGGGCGGGAGAGACCCAGTACTTC.

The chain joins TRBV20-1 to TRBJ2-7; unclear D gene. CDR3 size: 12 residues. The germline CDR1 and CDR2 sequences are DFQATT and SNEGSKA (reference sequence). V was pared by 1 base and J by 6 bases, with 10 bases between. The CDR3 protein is CSARGPWVEQYF. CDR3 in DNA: TGCAGTGCTAGAGGTCCGTGGGTCGAGCAGTACTTC.

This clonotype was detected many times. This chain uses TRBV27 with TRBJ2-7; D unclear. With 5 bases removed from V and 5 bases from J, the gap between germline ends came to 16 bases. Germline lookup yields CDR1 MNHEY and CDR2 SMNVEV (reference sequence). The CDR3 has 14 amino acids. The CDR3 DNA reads TGTGCCAGCAGTGCCCGGGCCTGGCGCGACGAGCAGTACTTC. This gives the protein CASSARAWRDEQYF.

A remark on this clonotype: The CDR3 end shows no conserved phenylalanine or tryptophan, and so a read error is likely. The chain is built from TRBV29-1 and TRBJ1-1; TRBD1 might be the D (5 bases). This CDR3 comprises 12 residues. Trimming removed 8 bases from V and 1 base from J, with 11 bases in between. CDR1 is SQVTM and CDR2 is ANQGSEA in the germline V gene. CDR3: CSSGRSNTEAFV. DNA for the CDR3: TGCAGCTCGGGACGGTCGAACACTGAAGCTTTCGTT.

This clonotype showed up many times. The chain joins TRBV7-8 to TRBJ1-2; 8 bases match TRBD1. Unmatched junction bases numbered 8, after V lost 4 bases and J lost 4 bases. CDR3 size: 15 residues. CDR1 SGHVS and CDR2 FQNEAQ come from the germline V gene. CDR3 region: CASSSGTGGLYGYTF. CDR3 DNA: TGTGCCAGCAGCTCGGGGACAGGAGGTCTCTATGGCTACACCTTC.

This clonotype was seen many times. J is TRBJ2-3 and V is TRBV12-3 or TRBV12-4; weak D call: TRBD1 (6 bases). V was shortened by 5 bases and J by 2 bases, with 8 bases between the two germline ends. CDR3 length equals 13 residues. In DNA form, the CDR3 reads TGTGCCAGCAGTGGACAGTCCACAGATACGCAGTATTTT. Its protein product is CASSGQSTDTQYF.

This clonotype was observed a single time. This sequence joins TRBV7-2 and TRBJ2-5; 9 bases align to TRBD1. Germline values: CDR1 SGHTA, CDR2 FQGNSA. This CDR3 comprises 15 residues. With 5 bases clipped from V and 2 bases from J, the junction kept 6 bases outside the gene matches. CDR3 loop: CASSPTGTGQETQYF. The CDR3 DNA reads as TGTGCCAGCAGCCCAACCGGGACAGGGCAAGAGACCCAGTACTTC.

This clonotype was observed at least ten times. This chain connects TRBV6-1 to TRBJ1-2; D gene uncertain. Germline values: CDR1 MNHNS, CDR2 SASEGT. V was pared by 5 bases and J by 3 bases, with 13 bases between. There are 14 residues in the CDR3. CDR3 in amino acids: CASSTSGGYYGYTF. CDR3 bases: TGTGCCAGCAGTACGTCAGGCGGGTACTATGGCTACACCTTC.

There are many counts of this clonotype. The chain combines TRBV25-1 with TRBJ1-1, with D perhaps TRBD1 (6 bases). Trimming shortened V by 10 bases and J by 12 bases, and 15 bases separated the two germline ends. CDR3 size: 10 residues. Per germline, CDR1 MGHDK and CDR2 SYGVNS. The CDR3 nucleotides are TGTGCCACCCAATCGGGACACACTTTCTTT. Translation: CATQSGHTFF.

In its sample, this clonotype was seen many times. The CDR3 protein is CASSFSGTGGSPLHF. CDR3 nucleotides: TGCGCCAGCAGCTTTTCTGGGACAGGGGGTTCACCCCTCCACTTT. The rearrangement joins TRBV5-1 to TRBJ1-6, with 11 bases lining up with TRBD1. CDR1 is SGHRS and CDR2 is YFSETQ in the germline V gene. V lost 2 bases and J lost 9; bases outside the gene matches: 4. This CDR3 comprises 15 residues.